One and the same sample provided the 18 T cell receptor beta chains below, sequenced in a study of blood T cell repertoires in COVID-19 (dated by TCRdb to 2018 to 2020). The library was generated by the immunoSEQ multiplex PCR assay. The table comes from immuneACCESS by way of TCRdb, which keeps in-frame sequences with V and J called. Part of the clones is missing from these tables; in studies checked, under half for an unresolved V gene and the rest for unknown reasons. The sample table shows over 6,000 clones, and 86% are seen once. The ten top clones hold more than 8.5% of the sample. Input material: peripheral blood. Source of these receptors: a human donor with active COVID-19. The donor label of this sample is uncertain.

V and J are TRBV18 and TRBJ2-2; 8 bases map to TRBD1. This CDR3 comprises 15 residues. V was clipped by 4 bases and J by 5 bases; unmatched bases: 6. Looked up from germline, CDR1 is KGHSH and CDR2 is LQKENI. The CDR3 DNA follows: TGTGCCAGCTCACTGGACAGGGTAGGAACCGGGGAGCTGTTTTTT. It yields the protein CASSLDRVGTGELFF.

The CDR3 reads CASRLQGFVAEAFF. The CDR3 coding sequence is TGTGCCAGCAGACTACAGGGGTTTGTGGCTGAAGCTTTCTTT. The chain is built from TRBV27 and TRBJ1-1, with 7 bases matching TRBD1. Germline lookup yields CDR1 MNHEY and CDR2 SMNVEV (reference sequence). This CDR3 contains 14 residues. The V and J ends lost 6 bases and 6 bases, in that order; junction bases with no gene match: 10.

The gene calls are TRBV5-1 and TRBJ2-1; 7 bases are a match to TRBD2. The junction had 6 bases not matched to a gene; V was cut back by 2 bases and J by 4 bases. This CDR3 spans 15 amino acids. CDR1 and CDR2 (germline): SGHRS, YFSETQ. CDR3 sequence: CASSFLADLYNEQFF. The CDR3 region has the DNA TGCGCCAGCAGCTTCCTAGCGGATCTTTACAATGAGCAGTTCTTC.

The chain is built from TRBV7-2 and TRBJ1-2, with TRBD1 as a possible D gene (5 bases). Germline values: CDR1 SGHTA, CDR2 FQGNSA. The CDR3 covers 16 residues. V shed 5 bases and J shed 2 bases, with 18 bases lying between them. This CDR3 is CASSPNVGGINYGYTF. The CDR3 DNA is TGTGCCAGCAGCCCGAACGTGGGGGGGATCAACTATGGCTACACCTTC.

This clone was detected a few times. The chain links TRBV27 to TRBJ2-1, with D possibly matching TRBD2 (6 bases). The V and J ends lost 4 bases and 5 bases respectively, with 12 bases between them. CDR3 length: 14 residues. Per the germline V gene, CDR1 is MNHEY and CDR2 is SMNVEV (reference sequence). The CDR3 sequence is CASSSRAGHNEQFF. Here the CDR3 DNA reads TGTGCCAGCAGTTCCCGGGCGGGACACAATGAGCAGTTCTTC.

CDR3 in amino acids: CASSVGTPNEQFF. The CDR3 DNA follows: TGTGCCAGCAGCGTAGGGACACCCAATGAGCAGTTCTTC. The chain recombines TRBV7-9 with TRBJ2-1, with D possibly TRBD1 on 6 matching bases. This CDR3 is 13 amino acids long. Germline V gene sequence: CDR1 SEHNR, CDR2 FQNEAQ (reference sequence). V was trimmed by 5 bases and J by 6 bases, leaving 11 bases between them. The full variable domain, its missing parts supplied by reference TRBV7-9 and TRBJ2-1, is DTGVSQNPRHKITKRGQNVTFRCDPISEHNRLYWYRQTLGQGPEFLTYFQNEAQLEKSRLLSDRFSAERPKGSFSTLEIQRTEQGDSAMYLCASSVGTPNEQFFGPGTRLTVL.

The chain recombines TRBV10-3 with TRBJ2-7, with 10 nucleotides matching TRBD2. This CDR3 contains 15 residues. V lost 1 base, J lost 5 bases, and 5 bases stayed unmatched. CDR1 and CDR2 from the germline V gene are ENHRY and SYGVKD. The CDR3 loop reads CAISELTSGAHEQYF. Written as DNA, the CDR3 is TGTGCCATCAGTGAGTTAACTAGCGGGGCGCACGAGCAGTACTTC.

The chain recombines TRBV5-1 with TRBJ2-3, with 8 bases matching TRBD2. The CDR3 runs to 15 residues. Germline V gene lookup returns CDR1 SGHRS and CDR2 YFSETQ. J gave up 1 base and V 7 bases, and 8 bases lay outside the gene matches. CDR3 nucleotides: TGCGCCAGCTCACACGGAGCGGGGGGCACAGATACGCAGTATTTT. This sequence encodes CASSHGAGGTDTQYF.

This clone was detected once. The chain couples TRBV5-1 to TRBJ1-2, with D possibly being TRBD1 (5 bases). CDR1 SGHRS and CDR2 YFSETQ come from the germline V gene. The V and J ends lost 0 bases and 5 bases respectively, with 17 bases between them. The CDR3 extends over 16 amino acids. The CDR3 DNA follows: TGCGCCAGCAGCTTGGGCGCCCGGCGGGGGGAGTATGGCTACACCTTC. This gives the protein CASSLGARRGEYGYTF.

The V gene is TRBV7-2, the J gene TRBJ2-2; 10 bases fit TRBD1. This CDR3 is built from 16 residues. J gave up 6 bases and V 5 bases, and 9 bases lay outside the gene matches. CDR1 is SGHTA and CDR2 is FQGNSA in the germline V gene. The CDR3 DNA sequence: TGTGCCAGCAGCAACCGGGACAGGGGTGGTTCCGGGGAGCTGTTTTTT. It specifies CASSNRDRGGSGELFF.

A single count supports this clone. J is TRBJ1-2 and V is TRBV30, with D unresolved. CDR1 and CDR2 from the germline V gene are GTSNPN and SVGIG (reference sequence). This CDR3 spans 14 amino acids. Trimming took 3 bases from V and 0 from J, leaving 11 bases between them. This CDR3 reads CAWRPPQANYGYTF. The CDR3 nucleotides read TGTGCCTGGAGACCACCCCAGGCTAACTATGGCTACACCTTC.

This chain uses TRBV30 with TRBJ2-1, with 10 bases identical to TRBD2. J lost 3 bases, V lost 0 bases, and 14 bases had no gene match. Germline CDR1 and CDR2: GTSNPN and SVGIG (reference sequence). The CDR3 spans 19 residues. The CDR3 nucleotides are TGTGCCTGGAGTGTTTTACTAGCGGGACTGCCCGGGGACTACAATGAGCAGTTCTTC. This gives the protein CAWSVLLAGLPGDYNEQFF.

This chain links TRBV21-1 with TRBJ2-3; the table names TRBD2, a call not compared with the DNA. TRBV21-1 is described as a pseudogene. CDR3 length: 13 amino acids. The CDR3 protein is CASSIRLGRSQYF. CDR3 nucleotides: TGTGCCAGCAGCATTCGACTAGGGCGATCGCAGTATTTT.

The chain uses TRBV4-1 and TRBJ2-7; a possible D gene is TRBD2 (6 bases). V gave up 4 bases and J gave up 3 bases, with 13 bases separating them. Germline CDR1 MGHRA, CDR2 YSYEKL. This CDR3 is 14 amino acids long. As DNA, the CDR3 is TGCGCCAGCAGCCTCACTAGCAGAGACTACGAGCAGTACTTC. This translates into CASSLTSRDYEQYF.

The chain joins TRBV18 to TRBJ1-1; unclear D gene. Germline V gene sequence: CDR1 KGHSH, CDR2 LQKENI. V was clipped by 5 bases and J by 4 bases, with 17 bases between them. CDR3 length: 15 amino acids. The DNA for the CDR3 is TGTGCCAGCTCAACCGGGGAAGGGTGGGGCACTGAAGCTTTCTTT. This codes for CASSTGEGWGTEAFF.

The V and J genes are TRBV19 and TRBJ2-1; 10 bases fit TRBD2. V dropped 0 bases and J dropped 7; count of bases not matched to a gene: 15. The CDR3 is 19 amino acids. Germline CDR1 and CDR2: LNHDA and SQIVND (reference sequence). The CDR3 protein is CASSIDRYSGRAESNEQFF. CDR3 sequence (DNA): TGTGCCAGTAGTATAGATCGGTACAGCGGGAGGGCCGAAAGTAATGAGCAGTTCTTC.

The rearrangement joins TRBV11-2 to TRBJ2-5, with D perhaps TRBD1 (6 bases). CDR1 and CDR2 from the germline V gene are SGHAT and FQNNGV. This CDR3 is built from 16 residues. V lost 5 bases, J lost 5 bases, and 21 bases lay in between. As DNA, the CDR3 is TGTGCCAGCAGCCCCTTCGTGGGGGCCGGGCGGGAGACCCAGTACTTC. It codes for CASSPFVGAGRETQYF.

V is TRBV5-1 and J is TRBJ2-7, with TRBD2 as a possible D gene (5 bases). The CDR3 contains 18 residues. V was clipped by 4 bases and J by 0 bases, with 23 bases between them. Looked up from germline, CDR1 is SGHRS and CDR2 is YFSETQ. The CDR3 is CASSPSGNPQTFSYEQYF. The CDR3 nucleotides are TGCGCCAGCAGCCCATCGGGGAATCCTCAAACATTCTCCTACGAGCAGTACTTC.